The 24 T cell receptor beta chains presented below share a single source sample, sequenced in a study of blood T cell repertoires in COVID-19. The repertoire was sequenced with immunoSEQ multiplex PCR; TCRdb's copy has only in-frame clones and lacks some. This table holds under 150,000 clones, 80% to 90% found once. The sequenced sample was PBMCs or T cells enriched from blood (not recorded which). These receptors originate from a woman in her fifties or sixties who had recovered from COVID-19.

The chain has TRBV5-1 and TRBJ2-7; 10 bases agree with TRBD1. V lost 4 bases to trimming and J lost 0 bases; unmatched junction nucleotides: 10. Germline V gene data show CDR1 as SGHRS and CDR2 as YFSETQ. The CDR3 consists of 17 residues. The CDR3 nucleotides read TGCGCCAGCAGCGCCGGGACAGGGGTAACTATCTCCTACGAGCAGTACTTC. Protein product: CASSAGTGVTISYEQYF.

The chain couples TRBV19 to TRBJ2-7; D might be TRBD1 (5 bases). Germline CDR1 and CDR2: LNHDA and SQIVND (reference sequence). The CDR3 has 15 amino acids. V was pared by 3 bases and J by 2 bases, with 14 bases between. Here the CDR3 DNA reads TGTGCCAGTAGTATTGTTGCAGGGCTTACCTACGAGCAGTACTTC. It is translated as CASSIVAGLTYEQYF.

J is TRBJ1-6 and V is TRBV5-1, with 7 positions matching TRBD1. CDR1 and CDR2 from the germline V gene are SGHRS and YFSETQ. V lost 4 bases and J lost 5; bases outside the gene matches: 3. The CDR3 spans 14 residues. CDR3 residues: CASSPGTDNSPLHF. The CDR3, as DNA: TGCGCCAGCAGCCCCGGGACAGATAATTCACCCCTCCACTTT.

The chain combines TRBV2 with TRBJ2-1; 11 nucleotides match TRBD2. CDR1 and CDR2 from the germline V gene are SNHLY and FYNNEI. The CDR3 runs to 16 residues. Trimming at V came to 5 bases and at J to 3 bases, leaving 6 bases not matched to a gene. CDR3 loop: CASSPTSGGYYNEQFF. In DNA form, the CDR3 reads TGTGCCAGCAGTCCTACTAGCGGGGGCTACTACAATGAGCAGTTCTTC. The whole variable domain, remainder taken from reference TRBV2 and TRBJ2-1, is EPEVTQTPSHQVTQMGQEVILRCVPISNHLYFYWYRQILGQKVEFLVSFYNNEISEKSEIFDDQFSVERPDGSNFTLKIRSTKLEDSAMYFCASSPTSGGYYNEQFFGPGTRLTVL.

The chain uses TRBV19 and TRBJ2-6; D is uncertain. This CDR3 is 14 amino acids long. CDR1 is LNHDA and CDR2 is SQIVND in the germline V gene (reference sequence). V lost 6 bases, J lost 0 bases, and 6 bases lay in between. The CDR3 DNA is TGTGCCAGTAGATACACCTCTGGGGCCAACGTCCTGACTTTC. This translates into CASRYTSGANVLTF.

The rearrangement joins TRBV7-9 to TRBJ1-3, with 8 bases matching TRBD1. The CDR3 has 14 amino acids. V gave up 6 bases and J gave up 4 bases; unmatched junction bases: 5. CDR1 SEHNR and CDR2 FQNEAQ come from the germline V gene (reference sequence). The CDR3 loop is CASRVGQGGNTIYF. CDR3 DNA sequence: TGTGCCAGCAGAGTCGGACAGGGCGGAAACACCATATATTTT.

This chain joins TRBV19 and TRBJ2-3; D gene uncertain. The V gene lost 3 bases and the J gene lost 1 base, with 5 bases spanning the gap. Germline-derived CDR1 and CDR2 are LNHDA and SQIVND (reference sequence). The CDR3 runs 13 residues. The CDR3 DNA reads TGTGCCAGTAGTATCCTTGGCACAGATACGCAGTATTTT. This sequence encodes CASSILGTDTQYF.

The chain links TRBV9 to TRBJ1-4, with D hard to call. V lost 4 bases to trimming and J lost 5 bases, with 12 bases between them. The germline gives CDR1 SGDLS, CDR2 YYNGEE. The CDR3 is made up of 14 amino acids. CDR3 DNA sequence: TGTGCCAGCAGCCCCTGGGGAGGGAATGAAAAACTGTTTTTT. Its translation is CASSPWGGNEKLFF.

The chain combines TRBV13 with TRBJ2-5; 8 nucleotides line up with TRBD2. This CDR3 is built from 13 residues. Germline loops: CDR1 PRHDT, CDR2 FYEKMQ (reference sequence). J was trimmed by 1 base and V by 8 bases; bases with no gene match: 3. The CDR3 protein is CASSGGVQETQYF. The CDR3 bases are TGTGCCAGCTCGGGGGGGGTCCAAGAGACCCAGTACTTC.

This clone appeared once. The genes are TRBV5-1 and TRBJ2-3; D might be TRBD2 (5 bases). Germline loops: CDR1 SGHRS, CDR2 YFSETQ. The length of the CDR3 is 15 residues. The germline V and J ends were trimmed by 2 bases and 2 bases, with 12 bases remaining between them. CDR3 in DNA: TGCGCCAGCAGCTTAGAGACTAAAAACACAGATACGCAGTATTTT. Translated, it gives CASSLETKNTDTQYF.

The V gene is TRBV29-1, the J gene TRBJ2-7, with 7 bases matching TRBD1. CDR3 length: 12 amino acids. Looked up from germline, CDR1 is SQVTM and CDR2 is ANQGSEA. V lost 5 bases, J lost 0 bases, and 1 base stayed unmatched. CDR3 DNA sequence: TGCAGCGTTACAGGGGTCTCCTACGAGCAGTACTTC. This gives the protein CSVTGVSYEQYF.

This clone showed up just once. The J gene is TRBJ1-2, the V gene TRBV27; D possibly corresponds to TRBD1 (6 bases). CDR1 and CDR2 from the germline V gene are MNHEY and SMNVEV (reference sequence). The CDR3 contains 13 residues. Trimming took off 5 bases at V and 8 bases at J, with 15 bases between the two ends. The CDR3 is CASSIRGLEGYTF. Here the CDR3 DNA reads TGTGCCAGCAGTATCAGGGGATTGGAGGGCTACACCTTC.

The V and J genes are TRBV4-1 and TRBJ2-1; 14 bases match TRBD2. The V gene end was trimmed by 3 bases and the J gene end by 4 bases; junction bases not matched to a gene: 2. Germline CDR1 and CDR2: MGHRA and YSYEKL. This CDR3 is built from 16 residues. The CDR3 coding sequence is TGCGCCAGCAGCCAGGGGACTAGCGGGAGTTACAATGAGCAGTTCTTC. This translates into CASSQGTSGSYNEQFF.

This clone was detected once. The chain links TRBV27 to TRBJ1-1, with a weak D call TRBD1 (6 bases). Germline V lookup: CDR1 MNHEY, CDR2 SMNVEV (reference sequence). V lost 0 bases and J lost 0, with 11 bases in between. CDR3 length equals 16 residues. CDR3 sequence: CASSLSRQVMNTEAFF. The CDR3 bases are TGTGCCAGCAGTTTATCGAGACAGGTGATGAACACTGAAGCTTTCTTT.

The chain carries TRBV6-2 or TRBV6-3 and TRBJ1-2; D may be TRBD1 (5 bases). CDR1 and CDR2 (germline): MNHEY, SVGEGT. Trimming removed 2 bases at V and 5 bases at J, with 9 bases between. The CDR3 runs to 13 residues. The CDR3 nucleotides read TGTGCCAGCAGTTACGATGCAGGGTATGGCTACACCTTC. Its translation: CASSYDAGYGYTF.

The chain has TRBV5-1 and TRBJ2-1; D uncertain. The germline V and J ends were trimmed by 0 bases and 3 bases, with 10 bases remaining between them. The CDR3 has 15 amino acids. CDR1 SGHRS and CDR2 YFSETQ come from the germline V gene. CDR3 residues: CASSLEVDFYNEQFF. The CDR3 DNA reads TGCGCCAGCAGCTTGGAAGTAGACTTCTACAATGAGCAGTTCTTC.

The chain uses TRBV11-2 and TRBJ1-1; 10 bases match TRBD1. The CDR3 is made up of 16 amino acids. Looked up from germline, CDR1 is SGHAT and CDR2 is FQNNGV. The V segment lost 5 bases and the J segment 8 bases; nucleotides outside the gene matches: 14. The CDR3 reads CASSPLTGGLFAEAFF. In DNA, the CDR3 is TGTGCCAGCAGCCCGTTGACAGGGGGCTTGTTCGCCGAAGCTTTCTTT. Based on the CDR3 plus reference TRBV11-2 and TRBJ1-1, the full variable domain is EAGVAQSPRYKIIEKRQSVAFWCNPISGHATLYWYQQILGQGPKLLIQFQNNGVVDDSQLPKDRFSAERLKGVDSTLKIQPAKLEDSAVYLCASSPLTGGLFAEAFFGQGTRLTVV.

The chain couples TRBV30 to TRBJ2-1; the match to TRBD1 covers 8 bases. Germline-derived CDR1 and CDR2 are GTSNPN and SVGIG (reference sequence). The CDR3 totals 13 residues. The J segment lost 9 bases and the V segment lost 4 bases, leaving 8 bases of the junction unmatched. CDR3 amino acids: CAWKVRGQAEQFF. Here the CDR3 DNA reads TGTGCCTGGAAAGTCAGGGGGCAGGCTGAGCAGTTCTTC. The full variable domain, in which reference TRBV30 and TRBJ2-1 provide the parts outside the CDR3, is SQTIHQWPATLVQPVGSPLSLECTVEGTSNPNLYWYRQAAGRGLQLLFYSVGIGQISSEVPQNLSASRPQDRQFILSSKKLLLSDSGFYLCAWKVRGQAEQFFGPGTRLTVL.

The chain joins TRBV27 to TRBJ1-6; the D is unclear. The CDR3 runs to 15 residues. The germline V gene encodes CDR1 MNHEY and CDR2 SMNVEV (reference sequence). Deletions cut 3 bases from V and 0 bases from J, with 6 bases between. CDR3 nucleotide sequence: TGTGCCAGCAGTTTCGTCAGCTCCTATAATTCACCCCTCCACTTT. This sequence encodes CASSFVSSYNSPLHF.

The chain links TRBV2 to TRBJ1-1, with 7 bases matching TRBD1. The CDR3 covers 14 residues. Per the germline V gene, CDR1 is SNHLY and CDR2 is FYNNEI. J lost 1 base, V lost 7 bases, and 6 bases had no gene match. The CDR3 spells CASMTGSANTEAFF. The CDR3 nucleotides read TGTGCCAGCATGACAGGGAGTGCGAACACTGAAGCTTTCTTT.

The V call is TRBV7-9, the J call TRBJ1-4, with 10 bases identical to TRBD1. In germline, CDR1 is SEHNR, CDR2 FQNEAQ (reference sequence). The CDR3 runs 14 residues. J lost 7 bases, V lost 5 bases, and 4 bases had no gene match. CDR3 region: CASSLRDRGEKLFF. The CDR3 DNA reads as TGTGCCAGCAGCCTCCGGGACAGGGGTGAAAAACTGTTTTTT.

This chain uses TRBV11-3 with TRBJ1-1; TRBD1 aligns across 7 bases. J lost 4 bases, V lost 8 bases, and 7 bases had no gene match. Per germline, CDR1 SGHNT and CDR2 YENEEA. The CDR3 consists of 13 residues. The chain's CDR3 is CASSGTDGTEAFF. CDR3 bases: TGTGCCAGCTCCGGGACAGATGGCACTGAAGCTTTCTTT.

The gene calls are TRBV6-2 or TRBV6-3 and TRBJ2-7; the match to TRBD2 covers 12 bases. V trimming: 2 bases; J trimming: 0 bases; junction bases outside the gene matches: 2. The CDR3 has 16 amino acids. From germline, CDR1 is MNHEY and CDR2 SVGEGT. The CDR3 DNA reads TGTGCCAGCAGTTACGCGACTAGCGGGGGCTCCTACGAGCAGTACTTC. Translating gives CASSYATSGGSYEQYF.

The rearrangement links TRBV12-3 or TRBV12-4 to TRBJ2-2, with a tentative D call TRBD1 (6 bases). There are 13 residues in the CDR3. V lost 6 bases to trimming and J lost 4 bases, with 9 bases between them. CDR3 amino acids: CASSWTATGELFF. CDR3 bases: TGTGCCAGCAGCTGGACAGCCACCGGGGAGCTGTTTTTT.